The source of this TCR beta chain is a study of Ad26.COV2.S vaccination and SARS-CoV-2 variants. Overall study results and limits: Marked by substantial breadth, spike-specific CD8+ and CD4+ T cell responses were reportedly seen after vaccination.

The treatment was: around 19 received Ad26.COV2.S at low or high dose, single or two shots; roughly five received placebo; per-sample allocation not given. Specimens were obtained on day 63 following the first vaccine or placebo injection. An adult of 18-55 years in Boston served as donor. Ad26.COV2.S expressed prefusion-stabilized spike from the original Wuhan strain. TCRdb's table, derived via immunoSEQ multiplex PCR, lists solely in-frame clones and lacks some. The sample holds about half a million clones, nearly 90% seen once. In the case of this clone: Antigen specificity is unknown.

The specimen was peripheral blood, collected in a trial of Ad26.COV2.S vaccine versus placebo. This TCR derives from a person aged 18 to 59 who received the Ad26.COV2.S COVID-19 vaccine or a placebo.

DNA for the CDR3: TGTGCCAGCAGTAGGGTAGTAGCGGGCTCCTACAATGAGCAGTTCTTC. As protein: CASSRVVAGSYNEQFF. V gene TRBV28 combines with J gene TRBJ2-1; TRBD2 agrees at 7 bases. The CDR3 covers 16 residues. V shed 5 bases and J 0 bases; nucleotides not matched to a gene: 7. CDR1 is MDHEN, CDR2 SYDVKM, per germline.